What follows are 12 T cell receptor beta chains derived from one specimen sequenced in a study of T cell responses to AZD1222 COVID-19 vaccine. Clones were read by immunoSEQ multiplex PCR, and TCRdb kept only the in-frame ones, dropping some. The sample contains about 96,000 clones, nearly 90% of which appear only once. The sample was peripheral blood, taken on day 0 of AZD1222 vaccination. The source is an adult in good health.

The chain carries TRBV7-2 and TRBJ1-4, with 7 bases matching TRBD1. The CDR3 loop spans 15 amino acids. Losses at the gene ends were 3 bases for V and 3 bases for J; bases not matched to a gene: 4. Germline V lookup: CDR1 SGHTA, CDR2 FQGNSA. The CDR3 bases are TGTGCCAGCAGCTTGACAGGGAATTCTAATGAAAAACTGTTTTTT. It translates to CASSLTGNSNEKLFF. Full variable domain (missing parts from reference TRBV7-2 and TRBJ1-4): GAGVSQSPSNKVTEKGKDVELRCDPISGHTALYWYRQSLGQGLEFLIYFQGNSAPDKSGLPSDRFSAERTGGSVSTLTIQRTQQEDSAVYLCASSLTGNSNEKLFFGSGTQLSVL.

The CDR3 nucleotides read TGTGCCAGCAGCTTTTCGGTTGGAGGCGCTGGCCCCTACAATGAGCAGTTCTTC. Protein product: CASSFSVGGAGPYNEQFF. The rearrangement links TRBV7-9 to TRBJ2-1; D is possibly TRBD2 (5 bases). V lost 3 bases to trimming and J lost 2 bases, with 20 bases between them. Per the germline V gene, CDR1 is SEHNR and CDR2 is FQNEAQ (reference sequence). The CDR3 totals 18 residues.

The V and J genes are TRBV10-1 and TRBJ1-1, with D hard to call. Trimming shortened V by 9 bases and J by 3 bases, and 8 bases separated the two germline ends. This CDR3 has 11 amino acids. CDR1 and CDR2 from the germline V gene are WNHNN and SYGVQD (reference sequence). The CDR3 coding sequence is TGCGCCAGACCGATGTACACTGAAGCTTTCTTT. Translation: CARPMYTEAFF.

This clone was counted once. The V gene is TRBV20-1, the J gene TRBJ1-2; 7 nucleotides match TRBD1. The V and J ends lost 3 bases and 7 bases, in that order; junction bases with no gene match: 14. Looked up from germline, CDR1 is DFQATT and CDR2 is SNEGSKA (reference sequence). The CDR3 totals 15 residues. The CDR3 bases are TGCAGTGCTAGTCTATCCTCACAGGGGCGGGCTGGCTACACCTTC. As protein: CSASLSSQGRAGYTF.

In its sample, this clone was seen a few times. V is TRBV2 and J is TRBJ1-5, with D perhaps TRBD1 (6 bases). From germline, CDR1 is SNHLY and CDR2 FYNNEI. CDR3 size: 18 residues. Trimming removed 4 bases from V and 0 bases from J, with 19 bases in between. The CDR3 DNA reads TGTGCCAGCAGTGGAAGGGGTCGGGGGGCTTTTAGCAATCAGCCCCAGCATTTT. Translating gives CASSGRGRGAFSNQPQHF.

The chain is built from TRBV9 and TRBJ1-1; the D is unclear. Between the trimmed V and J ends, which lost 4 bases and 1 base, there was a span of 14 bases. The germline V gene has CDR1 SGDLS and CDR2 YYNGEE. The CDR3 spans 15 residues. The CDR3 sequence is CASSPTRGENTEAFF. CDR3 in DNA: TGTGCCAGCAGCCCAACCCGGGGAGAGAACACTGAAGCTTTCTTT.

The chain is built from TRBV5-1 and TRBJ2-5; 15 bases line up with TRBD2. With 4 bases clipped from V and 1 base from J, the junction kept 8 bases outside the gene matches. This CDR3 has 18 amino acids. CDR1 is SGHRS and CDR2 is YFSETQ in the germline V gene. The CDR3 here is CASSPGTSGGTAQETQYF. The CDR3 DNA reads TGCGCCAGCAGCCCGGGGACTAGCGGGGGGACTGCCCAAGAGACCCAGTACTTC.

The V and J genes are TRBV15 and TRBJ2-2; D remains unclear. The CDR3 loop spans 19 amino acids. V was cut by 3 bases and J by 2 bases, with 22 bases left in between. Germline CDR1 is LNHNV and CDR2 is YYDKDF (reference sequence). The CDR3 DNA sequence: TGTGCCACCAGCAGGGGGTTCTTGACACTTCGGCCTAACACCGGGGAGCTGTTTTTT. Protein product: CATSRGFLTLRPNTGELFF. The variable domain in full, completed from reference TRBV15 and TRBJ2-2, reads DAMVIQNPRYQVTQFGKPVTLSCSQTLNHNVMYWYQQKSSQAPKLLFHYYDKDFNNEADTPDNFQSRRPNTSFCFLDIRSPGLGDTAMYLCATSRGFLTLRPNTGELFFGEGSRLTVL.

This chain links TRBV20-1 with TRBJ2-7, with D possibly TRBD1 on 6 matching bases. Looked up from germline, CDR1 is DFQATT and CDR2 is SNEGSKA (reference sequence). The CDR3 is made up of 14 amino acids. The germline V and J ends were trimmed by 3 bases and 1 base, with 13 bases remaining between them. DNA for the CDR3: TGCAGTGCTAGTGGAGTGACAGGATCCTACGAGCAGTACTTC. Protein: CSASGVTGSYEQYF.

The gene calls are TRBV5-1 and TRBJ2-1; D perhaps matches TRBD2 (5 bases). The length of the CDR3 is 15 residues. V was pared by 0 bases and J by 6 bases, with 13 bases between. From germline, CDR1 is SGHRS and CDR2 YFSETQ. CDR3 protein: CASSLVGETGNEQFF. Written as DNA, the CDR3 is TGCGCCAGCAGCTTGGTCGGGGAAACGGGCAATGAGCAGTTCTTC.

The chain joins TRBV19 to TRBJ2-3; 12 nucleotides align to TRBD2. J gave up 3 bases and V 0 bases, and 1 base lay outside the gene matches. CDR3 length: 16 residues. The germline gives CDR1 LNHDA, CDR2 SQIVND (reference sequence). The CDR3 loop reads CASSIDLAGGTDTQYF. The CDR3 DNA is TGTGCCAGTAGTATAGATCTAGCGGGGGGGACAGATACGCAGTATTTT.

V is TRBV11-3 and J is TRBJ2-7; tentatively, D is TRBD2 (6 bases). The CDR3 has 14 residues. V dropped 5 bases and J dropped 2 bases, with 13 bases sitting between them. Germline CDR1 SGHNT, CDR2 YENEEA. CDR3 sequence reads: CASSPGTYTYEQYF. CDR3 DNA sequence: TGTGCCAGCAGCCCCGGGACTTATACCTACGAGCAGTACTTC. The variable domain in full, with the rest retrieved from reference TRBV11-3 and TRBJ2-7, is EAGVVQSPRYKIIEKKQPVAFWCNPISGHNTLYWYLQNLGQGPELLIRYENEEAVDDSQLPKDRFSAERLKGVDSTLKIQPAELGDSAVYLCASSPGTYTYEQYFGPGTRLTVT.